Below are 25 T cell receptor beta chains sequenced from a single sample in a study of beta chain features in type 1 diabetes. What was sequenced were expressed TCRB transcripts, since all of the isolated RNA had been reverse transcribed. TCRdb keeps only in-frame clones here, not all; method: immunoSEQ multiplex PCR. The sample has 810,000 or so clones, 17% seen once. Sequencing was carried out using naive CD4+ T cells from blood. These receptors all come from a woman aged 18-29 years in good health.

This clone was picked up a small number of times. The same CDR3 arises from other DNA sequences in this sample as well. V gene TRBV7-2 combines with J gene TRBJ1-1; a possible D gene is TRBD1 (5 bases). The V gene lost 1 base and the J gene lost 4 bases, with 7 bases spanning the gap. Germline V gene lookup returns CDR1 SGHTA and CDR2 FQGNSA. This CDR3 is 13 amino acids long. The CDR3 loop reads CASSLGGGTEAFF. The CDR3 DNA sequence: TGTGCCAGCAGCTTAGGCGGGGGCACTGAAGCTTTCTTT.

The CDR3 loop reads CASSPGFPQGLDGELFF. The DNA of the CDR3 is TGTGCCAGCAGCCCAGGTTTTCCCCAGGGCCTTGACGGGGAGCTGTTTTTT. The chain employs TRBV7-9 and TRBJ2-2; perhaps TRBD1 as D (5 bases). The germline V gene encodes CDR1 SEHNR and CDR2 FQNEAQ (reference sequence). V was cut by 5 bases and J by 7 bases, with 23 bases left in between. CDR3 length: 17 amino acids.

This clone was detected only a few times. DNA of the CDR3: TGTGCCAGCACCCCTAGGAGCAGCACCTACAATGAGCAGTTCTTC. It is translated as CASTPRSSTYNEQFF. The rearrangement links TRBV4-2 to TRBJ2-1; no clear D. Germline V gene sequence: CDR1 LGHNA, CDR2 YNFKEQ. The CDR3 has 15 residues. Between the trimmed V and J ends, which lost 7 bases and 2 bases, there was a span of 15 bases.

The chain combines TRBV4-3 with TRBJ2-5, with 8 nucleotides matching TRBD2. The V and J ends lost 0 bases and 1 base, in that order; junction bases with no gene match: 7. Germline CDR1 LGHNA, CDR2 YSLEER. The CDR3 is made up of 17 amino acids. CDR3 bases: TGCGCCAGCAGCCAAGATATCAGCGGGAGTCCCCAAGAGACCCAGTACTTC. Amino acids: CASSQDISGSPQETQYF.

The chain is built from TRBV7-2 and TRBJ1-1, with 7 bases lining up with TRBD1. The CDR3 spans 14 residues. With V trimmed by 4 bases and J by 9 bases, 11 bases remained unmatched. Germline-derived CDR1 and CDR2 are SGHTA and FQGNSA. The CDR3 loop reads CASSYVQGGRQAFF. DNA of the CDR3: TGTGCCAGCAGCTATGTTCAGGGGGGTAGGCAAGCTTTCTTT.

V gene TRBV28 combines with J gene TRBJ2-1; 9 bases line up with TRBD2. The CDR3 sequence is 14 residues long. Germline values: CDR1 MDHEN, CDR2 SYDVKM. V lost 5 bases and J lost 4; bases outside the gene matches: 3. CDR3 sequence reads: CASSILAGYNEQFF. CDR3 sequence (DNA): TGTGCCAGCAGTATTCTAGCGGGGTACAATGAGCAGTTCTTC.

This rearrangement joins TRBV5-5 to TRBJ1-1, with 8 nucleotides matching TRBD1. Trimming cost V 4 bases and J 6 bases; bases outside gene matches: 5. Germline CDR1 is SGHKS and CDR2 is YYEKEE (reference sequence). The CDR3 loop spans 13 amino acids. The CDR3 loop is CASSPGQGPEAFF. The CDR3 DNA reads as TGTGCCAGCAGCCCCGGACAGGGTCCTGAAGCTTTCTTT. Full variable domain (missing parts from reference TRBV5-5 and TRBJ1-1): DAGVTQSPTHLIKTRGQQVTLRCSPISGHKSVSWYQQVLGQGPQFIFQYYEKEERGRGNFPDRFSARQFPNYSSELNVNALLLGDSALYLCASSPGQGPEAFFGQGTRLTVV.

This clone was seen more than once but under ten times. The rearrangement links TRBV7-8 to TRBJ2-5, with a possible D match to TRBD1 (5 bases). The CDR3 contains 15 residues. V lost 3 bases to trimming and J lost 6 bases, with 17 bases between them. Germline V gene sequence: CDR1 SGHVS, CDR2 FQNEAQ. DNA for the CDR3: TGTGCCAGCAGCTTGGGGCTAGTATCCGATAAGACCCAGTACTTC. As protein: CASSLGLVSDKTQYF.

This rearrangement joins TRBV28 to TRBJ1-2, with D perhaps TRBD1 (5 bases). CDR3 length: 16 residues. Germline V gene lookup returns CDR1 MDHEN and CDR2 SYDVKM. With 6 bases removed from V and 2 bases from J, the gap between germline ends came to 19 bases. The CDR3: CASSLAMGPINYGYTF. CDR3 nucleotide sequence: TGTGCCAGCAGCTTGGCCATGGGACCGATAAACTATGGCTACACCTTC.

CDR3 nucleotide sequence: TGTGCCAGCAGCTTAATTCGGGATGGTGAGCAGTTCTTC. It is translated as CASSLIRDGEQFF. This rearrangement joins TRBV7-3 to TRBJ2-1, with D tentatively TRBD2 (5 bases). The CDR3 sequence is 13 residues long. Germline V gene lookup returns CDR1 SGHTA and CDR2 FQGTGA. Trimming took off 1 base at V and 9 bases at J, with 10 bases between the two ends.

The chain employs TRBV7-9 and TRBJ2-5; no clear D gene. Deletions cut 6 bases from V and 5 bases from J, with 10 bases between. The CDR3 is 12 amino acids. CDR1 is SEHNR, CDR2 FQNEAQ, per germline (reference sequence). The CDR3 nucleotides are TGTGCCAGCAGGGATGTGGGGGAGACCCAGTACTTC. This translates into CASRDVGETQYF.

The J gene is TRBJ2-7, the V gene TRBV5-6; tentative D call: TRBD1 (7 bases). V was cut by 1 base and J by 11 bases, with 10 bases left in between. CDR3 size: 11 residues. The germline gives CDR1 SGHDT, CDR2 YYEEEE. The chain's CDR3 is CASSLTGEEYF. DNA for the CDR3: TGTGCCAGCAGCTTGACAGGGGAGGAGTACTTC.

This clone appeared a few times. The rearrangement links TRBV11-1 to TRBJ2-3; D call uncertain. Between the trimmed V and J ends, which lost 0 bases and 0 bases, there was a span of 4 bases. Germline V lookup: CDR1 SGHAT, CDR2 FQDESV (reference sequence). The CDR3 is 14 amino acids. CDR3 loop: CASSLALSTDTQYF. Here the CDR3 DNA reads TGTGCCAGCAGCTTAGCGCTTAGCACAGATACGCAGTATTTT.

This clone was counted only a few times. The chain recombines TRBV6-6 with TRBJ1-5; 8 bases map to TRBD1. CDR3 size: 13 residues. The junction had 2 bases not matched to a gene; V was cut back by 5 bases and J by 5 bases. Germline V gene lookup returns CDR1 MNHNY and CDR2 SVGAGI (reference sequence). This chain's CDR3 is CASSKQGDQPQHF. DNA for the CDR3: TGTGCCAGCAGTAAACAGGGGGATCAGCCCCAGCATTTT.

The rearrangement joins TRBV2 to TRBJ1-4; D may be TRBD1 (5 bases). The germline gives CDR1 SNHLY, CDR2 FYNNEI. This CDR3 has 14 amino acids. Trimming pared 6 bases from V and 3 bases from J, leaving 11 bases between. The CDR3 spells CASSPRQSNEKLFF. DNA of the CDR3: TGTGCCAGCAGCCCAAGACAGTCTAATGAAAAACTGTTTTTT.

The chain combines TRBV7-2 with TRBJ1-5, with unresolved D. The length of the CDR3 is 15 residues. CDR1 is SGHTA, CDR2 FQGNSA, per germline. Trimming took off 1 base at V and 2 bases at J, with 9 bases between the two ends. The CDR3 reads CASSLGALRNQPQHF. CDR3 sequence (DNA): TGTGCCAGCAGCTTAGGAGCTTTGCGCAATCAGCCCCAGCATTTT.

This chain's CDR3 is CASSEASTGELFF. The CDR3 region has the DNA TGTGCCAGCAGTGAAGCCTCCACCGGGGAGCTGTTTTTT. This chain joins TRBV6-1 and TRBJ2-2; D is uncertain. V shed 0 bases and J shed 4 bases, with 3 bases lying between them. CDR3 length: 13 residues. Germline CDR1 is MNHNS and CDR2 is SASEGT.

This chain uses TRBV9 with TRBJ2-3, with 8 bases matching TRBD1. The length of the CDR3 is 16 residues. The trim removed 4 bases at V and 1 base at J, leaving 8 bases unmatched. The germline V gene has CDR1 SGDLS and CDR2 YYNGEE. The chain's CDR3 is CASSTDGGQGTDTQYF. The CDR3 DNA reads TGTGCCAGCAGCACCGATGGGGGACAGGGCACAGATACGCAGTATTTT.

The chain's CDR3 is CASGEGGSGAKNIQYF. For the CDR3, the DNA is TGTGCCAGCGGCGAGGGGGGTAGCGGGGCCAAAAACATTCAGTACTTC. V gene TRBV28 combines with J gene TRBJ2-4; maybe TRBD2 (7 bases). The germline CDR1 and CDR2 sequences are MDHEN and SYDVKM. CDR3 length: 16 residues. Trimming shortened V by 8 bases and J by 1 base, and 18 bases separated the two germline ends.

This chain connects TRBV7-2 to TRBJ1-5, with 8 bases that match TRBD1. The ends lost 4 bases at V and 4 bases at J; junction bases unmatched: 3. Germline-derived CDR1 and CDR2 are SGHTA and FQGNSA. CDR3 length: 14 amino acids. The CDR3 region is CASSSDRGNQPQHF. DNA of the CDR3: TGTGCCAGCAGCTCCGACAGGGGAAATCAGCCCCAGCATTTT. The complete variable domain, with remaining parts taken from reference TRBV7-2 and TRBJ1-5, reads GAGVSQSPSNKVTEKGKDVELRCDPISGHTALYWYRQSLGQGLEFLIYFQGNSAPDKSGLPSDRFSAERTGGSVSTLTIQRTQQEDSAVYLCASSSDRGNQPQHFGDGTRLSIL.

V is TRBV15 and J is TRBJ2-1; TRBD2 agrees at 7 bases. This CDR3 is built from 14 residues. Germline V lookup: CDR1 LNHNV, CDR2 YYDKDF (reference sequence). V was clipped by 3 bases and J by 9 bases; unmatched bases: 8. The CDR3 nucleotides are TGTGCCACCAGCAGGGGGGGGTCCGTTCTTGAGCAGTTCTTC. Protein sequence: CATSRGGSVLEQFF. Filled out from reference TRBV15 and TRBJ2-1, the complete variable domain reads DAMVIQNPRYQVTQFGKPVTLSCSQTLNHNVMYWYQQKSSQAPKLLFHYYDKDFNNEADTPDNFQSRRPNTSFCFLDIRSPGLGDTAMYLCATSRGGSVLEQFFGPGTRLTVL.

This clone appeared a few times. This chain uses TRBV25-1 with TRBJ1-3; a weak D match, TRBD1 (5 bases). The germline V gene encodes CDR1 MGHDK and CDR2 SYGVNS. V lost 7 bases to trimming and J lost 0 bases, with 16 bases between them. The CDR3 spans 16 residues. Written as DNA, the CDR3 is TGTGCCAGCACCCCCCAGGGCTCCCTCTCTGGAAACACCATATATTTT. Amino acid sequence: CASTPQGSLSGNTIYF.

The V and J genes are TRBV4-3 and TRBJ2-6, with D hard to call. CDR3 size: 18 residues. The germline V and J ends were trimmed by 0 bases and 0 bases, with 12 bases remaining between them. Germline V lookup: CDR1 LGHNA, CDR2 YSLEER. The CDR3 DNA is TGCGCCAGCAGCCAAGAGCCCTTACCAGCCTCTGGGGCCAACGTCCTGACTTTC. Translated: CASSQEPLPASGANVLTF.

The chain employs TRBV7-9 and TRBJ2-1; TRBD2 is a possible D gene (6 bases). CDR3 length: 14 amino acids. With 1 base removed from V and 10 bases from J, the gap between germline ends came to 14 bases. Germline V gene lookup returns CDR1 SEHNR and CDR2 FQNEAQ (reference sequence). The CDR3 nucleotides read TGTGCCAGCAGCTTAGGGGTCGGCGGGGTAGAGCAGTTCTTC. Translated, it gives CASSLGVGGVEQFF.

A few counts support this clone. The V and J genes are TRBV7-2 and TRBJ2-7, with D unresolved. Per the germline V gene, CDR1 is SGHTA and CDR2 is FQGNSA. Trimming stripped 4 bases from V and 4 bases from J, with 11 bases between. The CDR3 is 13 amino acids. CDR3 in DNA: TGTGCCAGCAGCTCCACGAGTGGGTACGAGCAGTACTTC. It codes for CASSSTSGYEQYF.